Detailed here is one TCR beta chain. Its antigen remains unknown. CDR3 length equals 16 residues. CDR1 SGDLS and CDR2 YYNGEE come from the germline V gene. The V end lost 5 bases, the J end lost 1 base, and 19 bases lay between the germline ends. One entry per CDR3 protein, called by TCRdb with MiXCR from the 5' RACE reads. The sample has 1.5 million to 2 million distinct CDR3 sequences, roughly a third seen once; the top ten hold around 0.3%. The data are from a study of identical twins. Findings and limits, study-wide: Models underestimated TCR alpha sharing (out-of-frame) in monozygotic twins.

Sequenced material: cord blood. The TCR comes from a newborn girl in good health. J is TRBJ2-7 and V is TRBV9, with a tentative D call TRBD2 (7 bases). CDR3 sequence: CASRPKGGAQSYEQYF. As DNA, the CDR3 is TGTGCCAGCAGACCCAAAGGGGGGGCGCAATCCTACGAGCAGTACTTC.